The rows below give T cell receptor beta chains drawn from one sample of a study of cytomegalovirus exposure and HLA in healthy donors. Only in-frame clones appear in the TCRdb table, and some are missing; sequencing was by immunoSEQ multiplex PCR. The top ten clones hold more than 0.3% of a sample with 250,000 to 350,000 clones, over 70% of them seen once. The sequenced material came from PBMCs. These receptor sequences come from a girl aged 2-10 years in good health and CMV-seronegative. Both conserved end residues are part of each CDR3. The D gene is left open where the match is weak. The size field is filled for only some rows; it gives once, few, many or a size class.

j_call,v_call,d_call,clone_size,cdr3_nt,cdr3_aa
TRBJ2-7,TRBV7-3,TRBD1,.,TGTGCCAGCAGCCCCGGGACAGCACCCTACGAGCAGTACTTC,CASSPGTAPYEQYF
TRBJ1-5,TRBV15,.,.,TGTGCCACCAGCAGAGATCTAGGAGGAAATCAGCCCCAGCATTTT,CATSRDLGGNQPQHF
TRBJ2-5,TRBV2,TRBD2,.,TGTGCCAGCAGGGGACTAGACTGGCAAGAGACCCAGTACTTC,CASRGLDWQETQYF
TRBJ2-1,TRBV10-3,.,once,TGTGCCATCAGTGACCTACAGGGCTACAATGAGCAGTTCTTC,CAISDLQGYNEQFF
TRBJ1-4,TRBV9,.,.,TGTGCCAGCAGCGTAGGTCGGCCCGGGGTTGGGGAACTGTTTTTT,CASSVGRPGVGELFF
TRBJ2-3,TRBV2,.,.,TGTGCCAGCAGGAGGGAAACAATCACAGATACGCAGTATTTT,CASRRETITDTQYF
TRBJ2-7,TRBV21-1,.,few,TGTGCCAGCAGCAAAGAGACTGCTACCTACGAGCAGTACTTC,CASSKETATYEQYF
TRBJ1-5,TRBV18,TRBD1,.,TGTGCCAGCTCAGAAACAGGGGGCTGGAGCAATCAGCCCCAGCATTTT,CASSETGGWSNQPQHF
TRBJ2-7,TRBV27,.,few,TGTGCCAGCAGCCTCCTGGGACAGAATAGACTAGGCCTCTCCTACGAGCAGTACTTC,CASSLLGQNRLGLSYEQYF
TRBJ1-6,TRBV28,.,.,TGTGCCAGCAGTTTGCCATCCCAGGGTCTGGGTTCACCCCTCCACTTT,CASSLPSQGLGSPLHF
TRBJ2-7,TRBV5-1,TRBD1,.,TGCGCCAGCAGCTTGGGACAGGGAGCCTACGAGCAGTACTTC,CASSLGQGAYEQYF
TRBJ2-7,TRBV10-2,TRBD1,.,TGCGCCAGCAGTGAGTCTTGGACAGGGGAGACCTCCTACGAGCAGTACTTC,CASSESWTGETSYEQYF
TRBJ2-1,TRBV13,.,.,TGTGCCAGCAGCCCCGCGGCAGATGAGCAGTTCTTC,CASSPAADEQFF
TRBJ2-3,TRBV27,TRBD2,.,TGTGCCAGCAGTTACGGACTAGCGGGAGTCGGAGATACGCAGTATTTT,CASSYGLAGVGDTQYF
TRBJ2-3,TRBV11-1,.,few,TGTGCCAGCAGCCCATTAGTGGCACCGGGACATTACACAGATACGCAGTATTTT,CASSPLVAPGHYTDTQYF
TRBJ2-7,TRBV7-9,.,few,TGTGCCAGCAGCTTCTCCCCGGGCGAGCAGTACTTC,CASSFSPGEQYF
TRBJ1-2,TRBV27,TRBD1,.,TGTGCCAGCAGTCCTACAGGGGATTCGTATGGCTACACCTTC,CASSPTGDSYGYTF
TRBJ2-7,TRBV5-5,.,.,TGTGCCAGCAGCTTGGTCCCGGGGGAGGCTTACGAGCAGTACTTC,CASSLVPGEAYEQYF
TRBJ1-2,TRBV4-2,.,.,TGTGCCAGCAGCCAAGAACTTCGCTATGGCTACACCTTC,CASSQELRYGYTF
TRBJ2-7,TRBV27,.,once,TGTGCCAGCAGTTTATCTCGGGGGACGGGAGAGCAGTACTTC,CASSLSRGTGEQYF
TRBJ1-2,TRBV6-5,.,.,TGTGCCAGCAGTTACTCAGGGGCGCGGGGCTACACCTTC,CASSYSGARGYTF
TRBJ1-1,TRBV27,TRBD1,.,TGTGCCAGCAGACGTGGGGACAGTCGGAGGATTTTGAACACTGAAGCTTTCTTT,CASRRGDSRRILNTEAFF
TRBJ2-7,TRBV5-1,.,.,TGCGCCAGCAGCCCGGGACACTCGAACGAGCAGTACTTC,CASSPGHSNEQYF
TRBJ2-1,TRBV11-3,TRBD2,few,TGTGCCAGCAGCGCTAGCGGAGTAGACAATGAGCAGTTCTTC,CASSASGVDNEQFF
TRBJ2-3,TRBV10-3,TRBD2,.,TGTGCCATCAGTGAGTCTTTAGCGGGGGCAGATACGCAGTATTTT,CAISESLAGADTQYF
TRBJ2-4,TRBV27,.,.,TGTGCCAGCAGTTGGGACATAGCCAAAAACATTCAGTACTTC,CASSWDIAKNIQYF
TRBJ2-7,TRBV19,.,.,TGTGCCAGTATAGGCAGGGATCGTCCCTACGAGCAGTACTTC,CASIGRDRPYEQYF
TRBJ2-3,TRBV6-5,TRBD2,.,TGTGCCAGCAGTTACTCTCTAGCGGGGGCAGATACGCAGTATTTT,CASSYSLAGADTQYF
TRBJ1-2,TRBV19,TRBD1,.,TGTGCCAGTAGTATCGGGACAGCTAACTATGGCTACACCTTC,CASSIGTANYGYTF
TRBJ1-3,TRBV14,TRBD1,.,TGTGCCAGCAGCCAAGAATACGGGATTAGGGGACAGGGTGGAAACACCATATATTTT,CASSQEYGIRGQGGNTIYF
TRBJ1-2,TRBV6-5,.,.,TGTGCCAGCAGAACCAAGGGAGTGAGGGGCTACACCTTC,CASRTKGVRGYTF
TRBJ2-7,TRBV7-9,TRBD2,.,TGTGCCAGCAGCCGTGGGACTAACCCGACCTACGAGCAGTACTTC,CASSRGTNPTYEQYF
TRBJ2-7,TRBV5-6,TRBD2,.,TGTGCCAGCAGCCCTGGGGGTAGCGGGGCCCCCCTCTCCTACGAGCAGTACTTC,CASSPGGSGAPLSYEQYF
TRBJ2-5,TRBV6-1,TRBD1,.,TGTGCCAGCAGTGAAAGGAGCAGGGGGCGGGAGACCCAGTACTTC,CASSERSRGRETQYF
TRBJ1-2,TRBV27,.,.,TGTGCCAGCAGTTTTCGGGGTCCGTTTGATGGCTACACCTTC,CASSFRGPFDGYTF
TRBJ1-6,TRBV7-2,TRBD1,few,TGTGCCAGCAGCTTAGAAGGACAGGGGGCGCGGCCCCTGTCACCCCTCCACTTT,CASSLEGQGARPLSPLHF
TRBJ1-1,TRBV18,TRBD1,once,TGTGCCAGCTCGTGGGACAGGCAGGCGGCTTTCTTT,CASSWDRQAAFF